The clone carrying this TCR beta chain has a count of ten or more. Its antigen is as yet unknown. This sample was taken from a study of CD8+ T cells in alopecia areata. About the research overall: Those patients who were treated received oral tofacitinib, which was given at 5 to 10 mg twice daily for moderate-to-severe alopecia areata. Severity was scored as percentage of affected scalp area in treated patients. General observations from the study: Scalp sample data also include resident alphabeta T cells from normal skin. For lesional scalp, especially alopecia totalis/universalis, clonality was higher than in normal scalp.

Per germline, CDR1 LGHNA and CDR2 YNFKEQ. This CDR3 comprises 16 residues. Trimming left V 0 bases short and J 0 bases short, with 12 bases between. Treatment indicated: oral pan-JAK inhibitor, 5-10 mg twice daily. Sequencing used cDNA as its template, made by extracting RNA and reverse transcribing it. Sequencing used immunoSEQ multiplex PCR; TCRdb keeps in-frame clones, though not all of them. The sample yields about 76,000 clones, approximately 66% seen once. V usage is TRBV4-2 and J usage is TRBJ2-7, with TRBD2 as a possible D gene (5 bases). This TCR came from a human donor with alopecia areata. The material was CD8+ T cells sorted from blood, obtained at week 24, from a patient treated with tofacitinib. CDR3 sequence: CASSQELGLPSYEQYF. The CDR3 nucleotides read TGTGCCAGCAGCCAAGAGCTAGGACTCCCCTCCTACGAGCAGTACTTC.